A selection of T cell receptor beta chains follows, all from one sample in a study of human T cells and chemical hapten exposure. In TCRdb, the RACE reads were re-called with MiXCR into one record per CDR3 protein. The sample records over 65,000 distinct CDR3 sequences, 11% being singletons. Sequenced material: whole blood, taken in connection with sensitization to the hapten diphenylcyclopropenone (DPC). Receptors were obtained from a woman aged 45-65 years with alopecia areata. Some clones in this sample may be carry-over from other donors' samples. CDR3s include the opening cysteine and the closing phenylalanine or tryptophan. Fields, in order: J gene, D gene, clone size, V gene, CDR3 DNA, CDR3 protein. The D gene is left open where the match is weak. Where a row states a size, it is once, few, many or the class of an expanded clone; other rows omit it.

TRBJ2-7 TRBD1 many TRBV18 TGTGCCAGCTCACCACCGGGACAGGGCGGCTACGAGCAGTACTTC CASSPPGQGGYEQYF
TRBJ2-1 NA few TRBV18 TGTGCCAGCTCACCAAAGTCTGCGGCAGAATACAATGAGCAGTTCTTC CASSPKSAAEYNEQFF
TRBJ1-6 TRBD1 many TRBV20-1 TGCAGTGCAAGATTCGGGGGACAGGTTAATTCACCCCTCCACTTT CSARFGGQVNSPLHF
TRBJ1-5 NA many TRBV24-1 TGTGCCACCAGTGATTCACGGGTTAATCAGCCCCAGCATTTT CATSDSRVNQPQHF
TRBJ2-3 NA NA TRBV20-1 TGCAGTGCTAGGGACTTTCGTAGCACAGATACGCAGTATTTT CSARDFRSTDTQYF
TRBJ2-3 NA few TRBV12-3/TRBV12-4 TGTGCCAGCAGTCCAGGGATAACCCCTAGCACAGATACGCAGTATTTT CASSPGITPSTDTQYF
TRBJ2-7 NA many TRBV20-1 TGCAGTGCTAGAGCGGAGAGCTCCTACGAGCAGTACTTC CSARAESSYEQYF
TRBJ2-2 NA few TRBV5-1 TGCGCCAGCAGCGCGGGTGTGTACACCGGGGAGCTGTTTTTT CASSAGVYTGELFF
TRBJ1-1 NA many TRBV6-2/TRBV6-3 TGTGCCAGCAGTTACTCGGGAGACGGTCTTCTGGTTGAAGCTTTCTTT CASSYSGDGLLVEAFF
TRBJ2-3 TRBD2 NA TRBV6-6 TGTGCCAGCACTGAGCGGGAGCCGATAGATACGCAGTATTTT CASTEREPIDTQYF
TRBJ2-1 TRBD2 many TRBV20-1 TGCAGTGCCAGGCCAGGACTAGCGGGAGCTAATGAGCAGTTCTTC CSARPGLAGANEQFF
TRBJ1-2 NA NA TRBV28 TGTGCCAGCAGTTCCGCTTCCAACTATGGCTACACCTTC CASSSASNYGYTF
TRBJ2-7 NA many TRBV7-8 TGTGCCAGCAGCGCCACCGGGGGTTACGAGCAGTACTTC CASSATGGYEQYF
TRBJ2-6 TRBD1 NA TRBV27 TGTGCCAGCAGTTTGGGACAGGTGTCTGGGGCCAACGTCCTGACTTTC CASSLGQVSGANVLTF
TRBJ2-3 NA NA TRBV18 TGTGCCAGCTCCCCTACGGACTCCCTCACCGAGACGCAGTATTTT CASSPTDSLTETQYF
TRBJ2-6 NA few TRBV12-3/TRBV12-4 TGTGCCAGCAGTAGGGGATCTGGGGCCAACGTCCTGACTTTC CASSRGSGANVLTF
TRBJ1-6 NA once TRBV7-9 TGTGCCAGCAGCTACCGGGACGGTAATAATTCACCCCTCCACTTT CASSYRDGNNSPLHF
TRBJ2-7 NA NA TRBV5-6 TGTGCCAGCAGCTTGAAGCCAGGGTATGAGCAGTACTTC CASSLKPGYEQYF
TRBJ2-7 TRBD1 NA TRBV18 TGTGCCAGCTCACCACGCGGATCACAGACAGGGGAGTCCTACGAGCAGTACTTC CASSPRGSQTGESYEQYF
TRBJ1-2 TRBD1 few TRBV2 TGTGCCAGCAGTGAATTTACAGGGGGCTTTGCCGGCTACACCTTC CASSEFTGGFAGYTF
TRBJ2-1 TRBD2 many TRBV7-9 TGTGCCAGCAGCGAGGGACTAGCGGGAGCGCGGAATGAGCAGTTCTTC CASSEGLAGARNEQFF
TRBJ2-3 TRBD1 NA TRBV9 TGTGCCAGCAGCGTAGCTAGGGGGCACAGCACAGATACGCAGTATTTT CASSVARGHSTDTQYF
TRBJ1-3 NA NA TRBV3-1 TGTGCCAGCAGTCAGACACCGTCTGGAAACACCATATATTTT CASSQTPSGNTIYF
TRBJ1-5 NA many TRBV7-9 TGTGCCAGCAGCTTAGCTGGAGGCAATCAGCCCCAGCATTTT CASSLAGGNQPQHF
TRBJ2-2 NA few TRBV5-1 TGCGCCAGCAGCTTCGGGGGGCGCGGGAACACCGGGGAGCTGTTTTTT CASSFGGRGNTGELFF
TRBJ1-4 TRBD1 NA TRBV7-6 TGTGCCAGCAGCCCAAACAGGGGATCTAATGAAAAACTGTTTTTT CASSPNRGSNEKLFF
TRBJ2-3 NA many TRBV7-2 TGTGCCAGCAGCTTATATCGGGGTAGCACAGATACGCAGTATTTT CASSLYRGSTDTQYF
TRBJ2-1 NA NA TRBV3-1 TGTGCCAGCAGCCAAGATCGCCGGTGGAACTGGGGGTCCTACAATGAGCAGTTCTTC CASSQDRRWNWGSYNEQFF
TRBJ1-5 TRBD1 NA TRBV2 TGTGCCAGCAGAGCGGGACAGGTTAGCAATCAGCCCCAGCATTTT CASRAGQVSNQPQHF
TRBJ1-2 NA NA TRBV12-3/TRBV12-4 TGTGCCAGCAGCAACCTGGCCTATGGCTACACCTTC CASSNLAYGYTF
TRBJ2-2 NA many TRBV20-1 TGCAGTGTGGTTGGGAACACCGGGGAGCTGTTTTTT CSVVGNTGELFF
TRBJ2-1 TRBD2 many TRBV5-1 TGCGCCAGCAGCTACGCGGGAGCGAACAATGAGCAGTTCTTC CASSYAGANNEQFF
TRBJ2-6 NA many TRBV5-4 TGTGCCAGCAGTCGAGAGTCTGGGGCCAACGTCCTGACTTTC CASSRESGANVLTF
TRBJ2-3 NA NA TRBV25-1 TGTGCCACCTCGATGACCCGCGCAGATACGCAGTATTTT CATSMTRADTQYF
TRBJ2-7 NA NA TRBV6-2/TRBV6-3 TGTGCCAGCAGTTACCCGAAGAACCCTTTGCCACTCGAGCAGTACTTC CASSYPKNPLPLEQYF
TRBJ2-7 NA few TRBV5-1 TGCGCCAGCAGCTCCATTACGAGCTCCTACGAGCAGTACTTC CASSSITSSYEQYF
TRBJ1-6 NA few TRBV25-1 TGTGCCAGCAGTGAAAGGGTAGGATCACCCCTCCACTTT CASSERVGSPLHF
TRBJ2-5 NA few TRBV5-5 TGTGCCAGCAGCCCTGGACACGAAGGAGGGACCCAGTACTTC CASSPGHEGGTQYF
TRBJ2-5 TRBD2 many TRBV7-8 TGTGCCAGCAGCTTAGCGTGGGGGACTAGCGTCCAAGAGACCCAGTACTTC CASSLAWGTSVQETQYF
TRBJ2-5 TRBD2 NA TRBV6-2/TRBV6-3 TGTGCCAGCAGTGTCCGCGGGGGGCCAGCGGAGACCCAGTACTTC CASSVRGGPAETQYF
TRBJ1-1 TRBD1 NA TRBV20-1 TGCAGTGCTCCAGGGGGCTCGGTGAGATCTGAAGCTTTCTTT CSAPGGSVRSEAFF
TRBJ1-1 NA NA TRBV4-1 TGCGCCAGCAGCCGAGTCCCCACGGGGGACACTGAAGCTTTCTTT CASSRVPTGDTEAFF
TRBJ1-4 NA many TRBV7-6 TGTGCCAGCAGCGCCCGGACAGAAAACAATGAAAAACTGTTTTTT CASSARTENNEKLFF
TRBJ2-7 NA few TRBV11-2 TGTGCCAGCAGCTTAGTGCCGGTCTCCTACGAGCAGTACTTC CASSLVPVSYEQYF
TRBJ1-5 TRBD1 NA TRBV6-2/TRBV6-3 TGTGCCAGCGGCGGGGACAGAAGAAATCAGCCCCAGCATTTT CASGGDRRNQPQHF
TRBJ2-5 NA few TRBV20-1 TGCAGGCCACACTTGAGGGAGACCCAGTACTTC CRPHLRETQYF